This T cell receptor (beta chain) was found in a study of T cell clonotyping in hematopoietic cell transplantation. With V trimmed by 0 bases and J by 1 base, 1 base remained unmatched. In germline, CDR1 is LGHNA, CDR2 YNFKEQ. The CDR3 is 15 residues long. Repertoires were generated with immunoSEQ multiplex PCR, while TCRdb's copy carries only in-frame clones and drops some. Among over 9,500 clones listed, about 91% were seen once. The sequencing input was peripheral blood mononuclear cells. The rearrangement links TRBV4-2 to TRBJ1-1, with TRBD1 matching 8 bases. This clonotype was sampled from a woman aged 45 to 65 in good health. Some clones in this sample may be carry-over from other donors' samples. The CDR3, as DNA: TGTGCCAGCAGCCAAGAAGGGACAGGGAACACTGAAGCTTTCTTT. Protein sequence: CASSQEGTGNTEAFF.